This T cell receptor beta chain originates from a study of Ad26.COV2.S vaccination and SARS-CoV-2 variants. Generated by immunoSEQ multiplex PCR, the TCRdb table keeps only in-frame clones and is missing some. The sample shows a few hundred thousand clones, 80% to 90% of them seen only once. Treatment: approximately 18 received Ad26.COV2.S at low or high dose, single or two shots; about 5 received placebo; per-sample allocation not given. After the first vaccine or placebo injection, samples were drawn on day 63. V was shortened by 7 bases and J by 1 base, with 9 bases between the two germline ends. Germline V gene data show CDR1 as LGHDT and CDR2 as YNNKEL (reference sequence). This CDR3 is built from 13 residues.

The J gene is TRBJ2-3, the V gene TRBV3-1 (or the pseudogene TRBV3-2); D may be TRBD1 (6 bases). This clonotype originated in a person aged 18 to 65 who received the Ad26.COV2.S COVID-19 vaccine or a placebo. The material sequenced was peripheral blood, taken in a trial of Ad26.COV2.S vaccine versus placebo. As DNA, the CDR3 is TGTGCCAGCACCCCAGGGGGCACAGATACGCAGTATTTT. It specifies CASTPGGTDTQYF.